A selection of T cell receptor beta chains follows, all from one sample in a study of T-cell reconstitution after alpha-beta-depleted transplantation in children. MiXCR, applied by TCRdb to the PCR reads, yields one record per CDR3 protein. The sample contains about 350,000 distinct CDR3 sequences, roughly 15% of which appear only once. The source material was PBMCs, sampled from the stem cell graft. All receptors derive from a human donor who donated a stem cell graft to a child with Fanconi anemia. Each CDR3 is given with its conserved first and last residue. D genes are given only for firm matches. Expanded clones get a size class; other rows say once, few or many, or leave the size out.

CDR3nt | CDR3aa | d_gene | v_gene | abundance | j_gene
TGTGCCAGCAGTCCCTCCGGTCACACAGATACGCAGTATTTT | CASSPSGHTDTQYF | - | TRBV12-3/TRBV12-4 | many | TRBJ2-3
TGCGCCAGCAGAATGAATCCTGGGGGCTACACCTTC | CASRMNPGGYTF | - | TRBV5-1 | - | TRBJ1-2
TGTGCCAGCACCCAGCCGCGGGGAGGAGCGATAAACGAGCAGTACTTC | CASTQPRGGAINEQYF | - | TRBV7-8 | - | TRBJ2-7
TGTGCCAGCAGTTTAGGAGGGGCTAGAGGAAACACCATATATTTT | CASSLGGARGNTIYF | - | TRBV28 | few | TRBJ1-3
TGTGCCAGCAGCCCATCCCGGACGAACGGGAATGAGCAGTTCTTC | CASSPSRTNGNEQFF | - | TRBV12-3/TRBV12-4 | once | TRBJ2-1
TGTGCCAGCAGCACTCCGGGGGAGGAACTGTTTTTT | CASSTPGEELFF | - | TRBV6-2/TRBV6-3 | few | TRBJ1-4
TGTGCCAGCAGCTTAGTCAACAGGGGCACTGAAGCTTTCTTT | CASSLVNRGTEAFF | TRBD1 | TRBV7-2 | once | TRBJ1-1
TGTGCCACCACCTCTTCGGATAGTAACTATGGCTACACCTTC | CATTSSDSNYGYTF | - | TRBV6-1 | - | TRBJ1-2
TGTGCCAGCAATAACCAGGGACACGCCGGGGAGCTGTTTTTT | CASNNQGHAGELFF | - | TRBV28 | many | TRBJ2-2
TGTGCTGGAGTAGGTGGGGGGGCCCCCAATGAGCAGTTCTTC | CAGVGGGAPNEQFF | - | TRBV30 | - | TRBJ2-1
TGCGCCAGCAGCCCCGGGACTTCTGGGGCCAACGTCCTGACTTTC | CASSPGTSGANVLTF | - | TRBV5-1 | many | TRBJ2-6
TGCGCCAGCAGCCAAGAATGGGGCAGCGGAGCTTTCTTT | CASSQEWGSGAFF | - | TRBV4-1 | many | TRBJ1-1
- | CASSERAGGKKNCFF | - | TRBV10-2 | - | TRBJ1-4
TGTGCCAGCAGTTTAGGGTCAGGGGAGTGGCGGGTGGGCAAAAACATTCAGTACTTC | CASSLGSGEWRVGKNIQYF | - | TRBV7-8 | many | TRBJ2-4
TGTGCCAGCAGCTTAGTGCCAGGGGGCTCTTCACCCCTCCACTTT | CASSLVPGGSSPLHF | TRBD1 | TRBV7-8 | few | TRBJ1-6
TGTGCCAGCAGCTCGGGACTCTTGGGGGATACGCAGTATTTT | CASSSGLLGDTQYF | - | TRBV7-3 | many | TRBJ2-3
TGTGCCAGCAGCTCCCAGGGCGGGGGCTCCTATAATTCACCCCTCCACTTT | CASSSQGGGSYNSPLHF | - | TRBV7-9 | few | TRBJ1-6
TGTGCCAGCAGTAACAGGGAAGTGGGGGAGCTGTTTTTT | CASSNREVGELFF | - | TRBV2 | - | TRBJ2-2
TGTGCCACCAGTTACGGGGACTCCTACAATGAGCAGTTCTTC | CATSYGDSYNEQFF | - | TRBV24-1 | many | TRBJ2-1
TGTGCCAGCAGCCCCAGACTAGCGGGGAACACCGGGGAGCTGTTTTTT | CASSPRLAGNTGELFF | TRBD2 | TRBV7-8 | many | TRBJ2-2
TGTGCCAGCAGTTTTGGGGCCGGATTTTCGAACTATGGCTACACCTTC | CASSFGAGFSNYGYTF | - | TRBV12-3/TRBV12-4 | many | TRBJ1-2
TGTGCCAGCAGCGTAGGGGGCGGGGCGAACACCGGGGAGCTGTTTTTT | CASSVGGGANTGELFF | - | TRBV9 | many | TRBJ2-2
TGCGCCAGCAGCCAAGAAGGACCCCGCGGCAGGGACTCCTACAATGAGCAGTTCTTC | CASSQEGPRGRDSYNEQFF | - | TRBV4-3 | once | TRBJ2-1
TGTGCCAGCGGGGGGGCCGGCTATGAGCAGTTCTTC | CASGGAGYEQFF | - | TRBV11-2 | many | TRBJ2-1
TGTGCCAGCAGTTGGGACCTAAGGACCGGGGAGCTGTTTTTT | CASSWDLRTGELFF | - | TRBV6-5 | - | TRBJ2-2
TGCGCCAGCAGCTTGGCCGTGTGGGCGGACACCCGAAACACCGGGGAGCTGTTTTTT | CASSLAVWADTRNTGELFF | - | TRBV5-1 | - | TRBJ2-2
TGCAGTGCTTCACATCGGGACAGTCTAAACATTCAGTACTTC | CSASHRDSLNIQYF | TRBD1 | TRBV20-1 | - | TRBJ2-4
TGTGCCAGCAGCTGGCCCGGGGGGGCAGTCACAGATACGCAGTATTTT | CASSWPGGAVTDTQYF | TRBD2 | TRBV5-6 | few | TRBJ2-3
TGTGCCAGCAGCTCTTTACAAACCTCCGACAGGGACGATAATGAAAAACTGTTTTTT | CASSSLQTSDRDDNEKLFF | TRBD1 | TRBV11-1 | - | TRBJ1-4
TGCAGCGTCACCCTCAGGGCATTGGGCACAGATACGCAGTATTTT | CSVTLRALGTDTQYF | - | TRBV29-1 | - | TRBJ2-3
TGTGCCACCAACAGCCCAGATACGCAGTATTTT | CATNSPDTQYF | - | TRBV28 | - | TRBJ2-3
TGTGCCAGCAGCCAAGGGCCGGGAACCACTGAAGCTTTCTTT | CASSQGPGTTEAFF | - | TRBV7-2 | few | TRBJ1-1
TGCAGCGTCAGGGACGGTAACTATGGCTACACCTTC | CSVRDGNYGYTF | - | TRBV29-1 | few | TRBJ1-2
TGTGCCAGCAGCTCCAGACTAGCTCGCAATGAGCAGTTCTTC | CASSSRLARNEQFF | TRBD2 | TRBV11-2 | many | TRBJ2-1
TGTGCCAGCAGCTACCGGGACCCCTCCGGCAATGAGCAGTTCTTC | CASSYRDPSGNEQFF | - | TRBV6-2/TRBV6-3 | many | TRBJ2-1
TGCGCCAGCAGCCAAGATTGGATAGGGGAGTGGAACACTGAAGCTTTCTTT | CASSQDWIGEWNTEAFF | - | TRBV4-3 | few | TRBJ1-1
TGTGCCAGCAGCCCACGTTCTGGGGGCTACACCTTC | CASSPRSGGYTF | - | TRBV7-2 | few | TRBJ1-2
TGTGCCAGCAGCTTAAGGTTTGAGTACAATGAGCAGTTCTTC | CASSLRFEYNEQFF | - | TRBV7-2 | - | TRBJ2-1
TGTGCCAGCAGCCAAGAGTCCAGCCCCCGGACAGATACGCAGTATTTT | CASSQESSPRTDTQYF | - | TRBV4-2 | many | TRBJ2-3
TGTGCCAGCAGTCCCCTCGGAGATACGCAGTATTTT | CASSPLGDTQYF | - | TRBV12-3/TRBV12-4 | many | TRBJ2-3